Sequencing of this T cell receptor beta chain was carried out in a study of low-dose radiotherapy and immunotherapy resistance in tumors. The time point is: before trial treatment. In its sample, this clonotype was seen many times. Trimming removed 2 bases from V and 3 bases from J, with 10 bases in between. This CDR3 is built from 13 residues. Germline CDR1 SQVTM, CDR2 ANQGSEA. A roughly 19-cycle PCR with a constant-region primer and V-primer adapter amplified TCRs. MiXCR, run by TCRdb on the reads, gives a single entry per CDR3 protein. The sample has roughly 46,000 distinct CDR3 sequences; around 11% are singletons.

The sequencing used PBMCs, collected before treatment. V and J are TRBV29-1 and TRBJ1-2; D gene uncertain. The source of this sequence is a female donor with ovarian cancer. CDR3 nucleotides: TGCAGCGTTGAACGTTCCGAGGACTATGGCTACACCTTC. It yields the protein CSVERSEDYGYTF.